This TCR beta chain was sequenced for a study of lymphopenia after photon versus proton radiotherapy. Overall study findings and caveats: After the lymphocyte nadir, photon-treated repertoires showed oligoclonal expansion, especially of CD8+ Temra cells. Photon-treated patients lost naive T cells and TCR diversity; proton-treated stayed stable.

This clone was observed a few times. Antigen specificity is unknown. The method was immunoSEQ multiplex PCR; TCRdb's version includes in-frame clones alone and lacks a portion of them. The table shows 50,000 to 70,000 clones, with roughly 87% occurring only once. The receptor's source is a man older than 75 with esophageal cancer. The sample here was peripheral blood, taken from a patient treated with proton-based radiotherapy.

CDR3 region: CAWGTINRGYGYTF. Here the CDR3 DNA reads TGTGCCTGGGGGACAATTAATAGAGGCTATGGCTACACCTTC. The rearrangement uses TRBV30 and TRBJ1-2; D perhaps matches TRBD1 (6 bases). Germline lookup yields CDR1 GTSNPN and CDR2 SVGIG (reference sequence). This CDR3 is built from 14 residues. V lost 5 bases, J lost 4 bases, and 17 bases lay in between.